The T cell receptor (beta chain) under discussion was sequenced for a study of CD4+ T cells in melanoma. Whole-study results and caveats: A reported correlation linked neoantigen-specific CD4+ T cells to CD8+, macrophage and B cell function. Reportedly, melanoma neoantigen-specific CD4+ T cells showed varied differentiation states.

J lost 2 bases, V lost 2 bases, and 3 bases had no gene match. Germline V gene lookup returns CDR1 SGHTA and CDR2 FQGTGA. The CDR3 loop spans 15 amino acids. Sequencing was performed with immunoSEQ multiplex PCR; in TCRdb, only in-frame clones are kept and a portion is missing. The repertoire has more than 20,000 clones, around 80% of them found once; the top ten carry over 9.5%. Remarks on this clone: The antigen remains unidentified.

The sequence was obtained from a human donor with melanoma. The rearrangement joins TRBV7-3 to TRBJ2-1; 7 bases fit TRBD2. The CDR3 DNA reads TGTGCCAGCAGCTTACAAGCGGGGACCTACAATGAGCAGTTCTTC. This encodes CASSLQAGTYNEQFF.